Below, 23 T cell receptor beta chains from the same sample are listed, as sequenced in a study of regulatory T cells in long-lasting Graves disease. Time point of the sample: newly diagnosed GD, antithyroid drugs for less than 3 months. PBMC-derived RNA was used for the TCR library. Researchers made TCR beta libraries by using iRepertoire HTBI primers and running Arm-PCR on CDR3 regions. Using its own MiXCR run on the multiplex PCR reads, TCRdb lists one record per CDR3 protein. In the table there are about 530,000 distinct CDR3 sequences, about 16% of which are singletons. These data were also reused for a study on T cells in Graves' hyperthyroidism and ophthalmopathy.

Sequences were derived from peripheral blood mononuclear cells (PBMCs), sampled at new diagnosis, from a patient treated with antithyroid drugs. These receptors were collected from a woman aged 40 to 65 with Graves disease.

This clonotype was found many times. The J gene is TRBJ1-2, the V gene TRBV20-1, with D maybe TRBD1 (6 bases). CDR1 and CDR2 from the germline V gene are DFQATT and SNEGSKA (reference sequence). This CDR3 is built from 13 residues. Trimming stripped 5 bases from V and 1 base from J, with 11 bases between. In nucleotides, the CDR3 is TGCAGTGCTGGGGACATTCGTAACTATGGCTACACCTTC. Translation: CSAGDIRNYGYTF.

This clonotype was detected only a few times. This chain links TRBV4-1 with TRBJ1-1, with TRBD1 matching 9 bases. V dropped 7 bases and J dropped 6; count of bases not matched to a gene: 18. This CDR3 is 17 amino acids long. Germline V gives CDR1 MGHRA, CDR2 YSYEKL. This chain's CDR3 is CASNDPVGQGWVAEAFF. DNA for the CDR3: TGCGCCAGCAACGACCCGGTGGGACAGGGATGGGTCGCTGAAGCTTTCTTT.

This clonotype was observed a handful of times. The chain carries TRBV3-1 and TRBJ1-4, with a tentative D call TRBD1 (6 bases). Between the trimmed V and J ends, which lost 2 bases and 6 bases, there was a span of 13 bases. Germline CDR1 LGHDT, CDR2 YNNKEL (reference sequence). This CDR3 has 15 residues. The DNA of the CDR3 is TGTGCCAGCAGCCAACGAGACCCAGGGGATGAAAAACTGTTTTTT. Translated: CASSQRDPGDEKLFF. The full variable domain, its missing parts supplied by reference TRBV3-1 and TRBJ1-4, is DTAVSQTPKYLVTQMGNDKSIKCEQNLGHDTMYWYKQDSKKFLKIMFSYNNKELIINETVPNRFSPKSPDKAHLNLHINSLELGDSAVYFCASSQRDPGDEKLFFGSGTQLSVL.

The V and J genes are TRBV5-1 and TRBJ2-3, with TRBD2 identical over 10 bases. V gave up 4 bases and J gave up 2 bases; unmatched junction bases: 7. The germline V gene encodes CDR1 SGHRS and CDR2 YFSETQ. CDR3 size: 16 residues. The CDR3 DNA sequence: TGCGCCAGCAGCCCCGGGACTAGCGCCCTCACAGATACGCAGTATTTT. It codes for CASSPGTSALTDTQYF. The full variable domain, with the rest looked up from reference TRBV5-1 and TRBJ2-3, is KAGVTQTPRYLIKTRGQQVTLSCSPISGHRSVSWYQQTPGQGLQFLFEYFSETQRNKGNFPGRFSGRQFSNSRSEMNVSTLELGDSALYLCASSPGTSALTDTQYFGPGTRLTVL.

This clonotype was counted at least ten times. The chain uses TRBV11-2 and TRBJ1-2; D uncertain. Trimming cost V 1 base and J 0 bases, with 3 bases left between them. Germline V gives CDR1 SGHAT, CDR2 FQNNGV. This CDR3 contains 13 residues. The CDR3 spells CASSLGANYGYTF. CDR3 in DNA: TGTGCCAGCAGCTTAGGGGCTAACTATGGCTACACCTTC.

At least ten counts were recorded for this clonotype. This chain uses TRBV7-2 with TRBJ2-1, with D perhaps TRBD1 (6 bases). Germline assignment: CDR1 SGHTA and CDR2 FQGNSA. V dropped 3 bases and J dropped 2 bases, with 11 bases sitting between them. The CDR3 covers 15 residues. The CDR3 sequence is CASSLEQGTYNEQFF. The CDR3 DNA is TGTGCCAGCAGCTTGGAACAGGGCACCTACAATGAGCAGTTCTTC.

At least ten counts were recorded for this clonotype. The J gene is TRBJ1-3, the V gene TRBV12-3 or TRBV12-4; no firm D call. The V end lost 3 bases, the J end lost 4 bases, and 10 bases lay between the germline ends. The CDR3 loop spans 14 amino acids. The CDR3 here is CASSLRALGNTIYF. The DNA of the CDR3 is TGTGCCAGCAGTTTGCGGGCTTTGGGAAACACCATATATTTT.

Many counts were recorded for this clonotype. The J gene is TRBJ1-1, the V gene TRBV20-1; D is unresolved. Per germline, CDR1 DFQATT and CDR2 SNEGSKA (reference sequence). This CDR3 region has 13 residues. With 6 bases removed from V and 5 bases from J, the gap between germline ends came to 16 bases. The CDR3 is CSAEGWRNTEAFF. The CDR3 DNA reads TGCAGTGCCGAAGGTTGGCGAAATACTGAAGCTTTCTTT.

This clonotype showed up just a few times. The CDR3 region has the DNA TGTGCCAGCAGTCCCCGGGCCCTTTTGGCCTATGGCTACACCTTC. Its protein is CASSPRALLAYGYTF. The chain uses TRBV27 and TRBJ1-2; D call uncertain. The length of the CDR3 is 15 residues. The V end lost 5 bases, the J end lost 4 bases, and 17 bases lay between the germline ends. Germline V gene lookup returns CDR1 MNHEY and CDR2 SMNVEV (reference sequence).

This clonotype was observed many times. The CDR3 sequence: CASSATGGGYGYTF. The CDR3 DNA is TGTGCCAGCAGTGCCACAGGGGGCGGCTATGGCTACACCTTC. V usage is TRBV2 and J usage is TRBJ1-2; 9 bases align to TRBD1. Germline CDR1 is SNHLY and CDR2 is FYNNEI. This CDR3 is built from 14 residues. J gave up 4 bases and V 4 bases, and 4 bases lay outside the gene matches.

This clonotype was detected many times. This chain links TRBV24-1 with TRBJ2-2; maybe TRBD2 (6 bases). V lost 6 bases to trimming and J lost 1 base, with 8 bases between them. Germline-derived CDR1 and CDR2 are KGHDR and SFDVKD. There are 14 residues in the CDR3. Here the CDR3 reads CATSRGLNTGELFF. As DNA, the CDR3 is TGTGCCACCAGTCGGGGGTTGAACACCGGGGAGCTGTTTTTT.

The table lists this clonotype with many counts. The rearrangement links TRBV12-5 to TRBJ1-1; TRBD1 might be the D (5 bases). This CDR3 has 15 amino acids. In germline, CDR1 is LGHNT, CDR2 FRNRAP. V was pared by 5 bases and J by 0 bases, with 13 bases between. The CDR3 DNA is TGTGCTAGTGGTCTCAGGGTGGGGTTGAACACTGAAGCTTTCTTT. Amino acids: CASGLRVGLNTEAFF.

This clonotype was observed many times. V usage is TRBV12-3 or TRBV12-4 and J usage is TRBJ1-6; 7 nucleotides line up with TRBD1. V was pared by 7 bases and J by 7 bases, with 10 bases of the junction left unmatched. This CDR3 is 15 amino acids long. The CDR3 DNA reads TGTGCCAGCAAGATCCAACAGGGGAGAAATTCACCCCTCCACTTT. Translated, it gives CASKIQQGRNSPLHF.

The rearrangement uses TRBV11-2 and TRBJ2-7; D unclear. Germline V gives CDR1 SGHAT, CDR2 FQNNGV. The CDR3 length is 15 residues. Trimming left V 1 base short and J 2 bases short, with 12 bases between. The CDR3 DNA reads TGTGCCAGCAGCTTAGGAAGCTTACTACCCTACGAGCAGTACTTC. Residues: CASSLGSLLPYEQYF.

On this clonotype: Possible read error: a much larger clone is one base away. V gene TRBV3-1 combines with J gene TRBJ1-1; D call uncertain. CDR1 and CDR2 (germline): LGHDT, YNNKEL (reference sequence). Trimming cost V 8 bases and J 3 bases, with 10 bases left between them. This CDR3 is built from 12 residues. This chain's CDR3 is CASGTLYTEAFF. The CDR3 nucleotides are TGTGCCAGCGGAACATTGTACACTGAAGCTTTCTTT.

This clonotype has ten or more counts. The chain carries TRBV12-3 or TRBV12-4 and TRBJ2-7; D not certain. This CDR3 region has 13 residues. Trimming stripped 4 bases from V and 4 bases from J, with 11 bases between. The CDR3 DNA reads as TGTGCCAGCAGTTACGGGCCGTGGTACGAGCAGTACTTC. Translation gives CASSYGPWYEQYF.

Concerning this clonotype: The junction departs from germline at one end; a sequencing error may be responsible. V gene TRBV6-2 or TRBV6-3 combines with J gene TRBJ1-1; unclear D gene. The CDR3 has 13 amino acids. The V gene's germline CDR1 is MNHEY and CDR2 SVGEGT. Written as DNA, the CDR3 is TGTGCCAGCAGTCCTGTTAGTGGCACTGAAGCTTCCTTT. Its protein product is CASSPVSGTEASF.

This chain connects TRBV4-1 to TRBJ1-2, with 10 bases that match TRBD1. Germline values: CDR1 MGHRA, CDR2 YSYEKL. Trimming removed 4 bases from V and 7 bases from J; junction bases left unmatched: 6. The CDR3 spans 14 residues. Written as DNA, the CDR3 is TGCGCCAGCAGCCGGGACAGGGGAAAGTCTGGCTACACCTTC. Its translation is CASSRDRGKSGYTF.

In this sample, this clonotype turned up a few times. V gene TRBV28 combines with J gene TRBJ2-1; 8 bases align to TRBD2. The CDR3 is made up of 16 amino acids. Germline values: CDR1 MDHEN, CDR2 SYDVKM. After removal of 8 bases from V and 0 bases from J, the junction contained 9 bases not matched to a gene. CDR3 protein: CASLRLARGSYNEQFF. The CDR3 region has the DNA TGTGCCAGCCTGCGACTAGCGAGGGGCTCCTACAATGAGCAGTTCTTC.

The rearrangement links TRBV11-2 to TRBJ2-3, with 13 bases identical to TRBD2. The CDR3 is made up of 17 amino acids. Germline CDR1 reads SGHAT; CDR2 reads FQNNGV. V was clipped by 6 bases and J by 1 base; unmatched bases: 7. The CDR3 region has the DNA TGTGCCAGCAGACCCACTAGCGGGGGGGCCCGCACAGATACGCAGTATTTT. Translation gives CASRPTSGGARTDTQYF.

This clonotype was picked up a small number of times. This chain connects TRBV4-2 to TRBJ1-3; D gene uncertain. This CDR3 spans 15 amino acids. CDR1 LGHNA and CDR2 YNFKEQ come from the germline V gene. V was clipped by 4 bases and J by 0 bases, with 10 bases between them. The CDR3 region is CASSPPAGSGNTIYF. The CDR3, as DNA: TGTGCCAGCAGCCCCCCGGCCGGCTCTGGAAACACCATATATTTT.

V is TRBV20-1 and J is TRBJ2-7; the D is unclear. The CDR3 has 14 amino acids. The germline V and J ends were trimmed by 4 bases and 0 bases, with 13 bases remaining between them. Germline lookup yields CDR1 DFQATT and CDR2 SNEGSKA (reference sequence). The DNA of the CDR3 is TGCAGTGCTATGAGGTGGCCTGCCTCCTACGAGCAGTACTTC. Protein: CSAMRWPASYEQYF.

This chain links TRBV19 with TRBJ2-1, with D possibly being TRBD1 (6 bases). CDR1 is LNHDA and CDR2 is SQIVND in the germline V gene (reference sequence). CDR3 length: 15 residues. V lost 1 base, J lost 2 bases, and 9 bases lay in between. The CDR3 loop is CASSIAGVPYNEQFF. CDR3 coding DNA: TGTGCCAGTAGTATAGCAGGGGTCCCCTACAATGAGCAGTTCTTC.